This T cell receptor (beta chain) is from a study of T cell repertoires in cytomegalovirus infection. Study context: It was the public TCR beta signatures that indicated both CMV infection and matching HLA type. General observations from the study: Carriers of CMV and the relevant HLA type were discriminated by public TCR beta frequency. Ex vivo responses were dominated by HLA-C-restricted CMV-specific TCR beta clonotypes.

This clonotype was observed a handful of times. Its antigen is still unknown. Deletions cut 4 bases from V and 4 bases from J, with 16 bases between. This CDR3 region has 15 residues. Germline V gives CDR1 SGHTA, CDR2 FQGTGA. TCRdb used MiXCR to reprocess the reads, holding one entry per CDR3 protein. The sample consists of approximately 180,000 distinct CDR3 sequences, about a sixth of them appearing once. What was sequenced was CD8+ T cells from PBMCs. The gene calls are TRBV7-3 and TRBJ2-5; no firm D call. The TCR originated in a human donor in good health (CMV status not recorded). Some clones in this sample may be carry-over from other donors' samples. Here the CDR3 DNA reads TGTGCCAGCAGCTCCTCAAACGGGTGGGGAGAGACCCAGTACTTC. As protein: CASSSSNGWGETQYF.